The clone carrying this TCR beta chain was seen at least ten times. Using its own MiXCR run on the 5' RACE reads, TCRdb lists one record per CDR3 protein. The profile shows hundreds of thousands of distinct CDR3 sequences, around an eighth of them singletons. The CDR3 sequence is 12 residues long. Germline-derived CDR1 and CDR2 are PRHDT and FYEKMQ (reference sequence). V lost 5 bases, J lost 1 base, and 5 bases lay in between. The record originates from a study of T cells after yellow fever vaccination. The sequence came from a man aged 30-40 years who received the YFV17D yellow fever vaccine. This sequence joins TRBV13 and TRBJ2-5; no reliable D call. Specimen: PBMCs, collected on the day of the yellow fever booster vaccination. In DNA, the CDR3 is TGTGCCAGCAGCGCATTCCAAGAGACCCAGTACTTC. It yields the protein CASSAFQETQYF.